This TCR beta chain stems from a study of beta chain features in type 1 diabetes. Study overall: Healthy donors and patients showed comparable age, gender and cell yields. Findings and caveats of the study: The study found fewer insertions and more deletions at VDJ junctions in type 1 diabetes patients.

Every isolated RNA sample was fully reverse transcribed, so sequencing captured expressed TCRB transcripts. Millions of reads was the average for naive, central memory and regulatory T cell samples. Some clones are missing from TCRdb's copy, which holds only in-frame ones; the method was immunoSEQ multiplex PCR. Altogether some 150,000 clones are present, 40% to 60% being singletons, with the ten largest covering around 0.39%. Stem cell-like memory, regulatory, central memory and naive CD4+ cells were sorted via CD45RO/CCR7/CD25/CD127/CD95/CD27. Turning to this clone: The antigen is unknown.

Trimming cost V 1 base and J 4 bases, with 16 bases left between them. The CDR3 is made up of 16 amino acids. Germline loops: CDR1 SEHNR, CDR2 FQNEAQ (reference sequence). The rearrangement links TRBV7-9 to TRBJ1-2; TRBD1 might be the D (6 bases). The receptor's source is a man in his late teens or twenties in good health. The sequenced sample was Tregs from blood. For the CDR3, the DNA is TGTGCCAGCAGCTTAGGGAAAGCGCAGGGGCCCTATGGCTACACCTTC. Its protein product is CASSLGKAQGPYGYTF.